Below are 3 T cell receptor beta chains sequenced from a single sample in a study of blood T cells in healthy people across ages. It was with a sample-barcoded 5' primer and a J-beta primer mix that a second PCR of roughly 7 to 12 cycles was run. TCRdb itself ran the 5' RACE reads through MiXCR, one entry per CDR3 protein. This sample has some 1.6 million distinct CDR3 sequences, with almost 35% found just once. The material sequenced was blood. All receptors derive from a woman aged 30 to 39 in good health.

This rearrangement joins TRBV20-1 to TRBJ2-7; D gene uncertain. Germline values: CDR1 DFQATT, CDR2 SNEGSKA (reference sequence). V was clipped by 2 bases and J by 1 base, with 9 bases between them. The CDR3 runs 13 residues. As DNA, the CDR3 is TGCAGTGCTAGAACCCCCTCATCCTACGAGCAGTACTTC. Translated, it gives CSARTPSSYEQYF.

This clonotype was counted only a few times. The CDR3 DNA follows: TGCAGTGCAACAAGACAGGGGGCTGACGAGCAGTACTTC. Protein: CSATRQGADEQYF. This rearrangement joins TRBV20-1 to TRBJ2-7; 10 nucleotides line up with TRBD1. CDR1 and CDR2 (germline): DFQATT, SNEGSKA (reference sequence). The CDR3 length is 13 residues. The V gene end was trimmed by 6 bases and the J gene end by 5 bases; junction bases not matched to a gene: 7.

V and J are TRBV4-1 and TRBJ1-1; the D is unclear. Germline CDR1 and CDR2: MGHRA and YSYEKL. CDR3 length equals 16 residues. V was clipped by 1 base and J by 0 bases, with 12 bases between them. For the CDR3, the DNA is TGCGCCAGCAGCCAAGTCCCCGGCTCCATGAACACTGAAGCTTTCTTT. Protein: CASSQVPGSMNTEAFF.